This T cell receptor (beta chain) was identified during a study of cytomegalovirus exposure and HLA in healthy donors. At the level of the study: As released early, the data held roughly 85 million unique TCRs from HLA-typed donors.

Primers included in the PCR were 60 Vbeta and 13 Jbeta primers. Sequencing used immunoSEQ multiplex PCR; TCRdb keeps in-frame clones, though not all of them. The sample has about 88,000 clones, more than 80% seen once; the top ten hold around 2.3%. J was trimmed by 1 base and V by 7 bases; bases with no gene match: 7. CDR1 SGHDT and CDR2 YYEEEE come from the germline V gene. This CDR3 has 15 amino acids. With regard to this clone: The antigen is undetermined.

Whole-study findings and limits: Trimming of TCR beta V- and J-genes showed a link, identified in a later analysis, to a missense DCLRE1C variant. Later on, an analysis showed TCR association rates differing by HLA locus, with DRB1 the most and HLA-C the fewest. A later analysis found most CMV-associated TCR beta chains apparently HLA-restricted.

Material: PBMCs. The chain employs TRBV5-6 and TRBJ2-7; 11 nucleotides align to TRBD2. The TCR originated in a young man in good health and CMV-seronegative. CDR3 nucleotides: TGTGCCAGCTACGTAGCGGGAGGGGGTTCCTACGAGCAGTACTTC. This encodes CASYVAGGGSYEQYF. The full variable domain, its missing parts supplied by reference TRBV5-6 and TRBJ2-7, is DAGVTQSPTHLIKTRGQQVTLRCSPKSGHDTVSWYQQALGQGPQFIFQYYEEEERQRGNFPDRFSGHQFPNYSSELNVNALLLGDSALYLCASYVAGGGSYEQYFGPGTRLTVT.